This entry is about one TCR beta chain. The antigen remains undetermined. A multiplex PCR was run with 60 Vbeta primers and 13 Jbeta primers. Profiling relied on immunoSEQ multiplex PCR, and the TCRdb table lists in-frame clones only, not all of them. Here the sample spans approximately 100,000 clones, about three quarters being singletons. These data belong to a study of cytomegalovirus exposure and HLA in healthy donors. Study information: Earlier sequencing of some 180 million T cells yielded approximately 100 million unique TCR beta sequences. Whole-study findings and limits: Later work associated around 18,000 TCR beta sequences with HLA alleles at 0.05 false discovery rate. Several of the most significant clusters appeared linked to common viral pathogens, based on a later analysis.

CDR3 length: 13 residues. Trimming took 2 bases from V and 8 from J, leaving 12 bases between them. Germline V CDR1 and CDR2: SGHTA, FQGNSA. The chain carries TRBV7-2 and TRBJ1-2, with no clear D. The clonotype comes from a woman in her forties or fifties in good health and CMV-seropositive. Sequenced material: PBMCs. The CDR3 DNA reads TGTGCCAGCAGCTTAATTCTCGGGTCAGGCTACACCTTC. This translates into CASSLILGSGYTF.